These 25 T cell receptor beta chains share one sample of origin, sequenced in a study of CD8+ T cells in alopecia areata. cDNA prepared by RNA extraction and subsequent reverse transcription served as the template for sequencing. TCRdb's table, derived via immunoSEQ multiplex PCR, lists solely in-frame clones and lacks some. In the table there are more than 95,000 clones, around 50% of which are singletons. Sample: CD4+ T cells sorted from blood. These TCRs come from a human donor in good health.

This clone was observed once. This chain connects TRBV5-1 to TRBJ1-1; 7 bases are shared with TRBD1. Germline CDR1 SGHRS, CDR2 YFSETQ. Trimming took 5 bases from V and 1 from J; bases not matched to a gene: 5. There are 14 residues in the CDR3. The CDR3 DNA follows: TGCGCCAGCAGAATGGGACAGCAGAACACTGAAGCTTTCTTT. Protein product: CASRMGQQNTEAFF.

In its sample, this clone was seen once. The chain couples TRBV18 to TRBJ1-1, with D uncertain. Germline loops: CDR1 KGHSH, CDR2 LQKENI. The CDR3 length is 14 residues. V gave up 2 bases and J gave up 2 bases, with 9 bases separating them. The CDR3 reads CASSPDSINTEAFF. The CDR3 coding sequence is TGTGCCAGCTCACCAGATTCCATTAACACTGAAGCTTTCTTT.

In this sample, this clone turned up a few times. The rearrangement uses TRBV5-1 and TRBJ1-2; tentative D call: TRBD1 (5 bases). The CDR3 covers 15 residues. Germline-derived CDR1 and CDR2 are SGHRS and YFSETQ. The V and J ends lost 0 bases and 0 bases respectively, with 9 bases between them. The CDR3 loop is CASSLGGPSNYGYTF. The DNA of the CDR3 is TGCGCCAGCAGCTTGGGGGGCCCTTCTAACTATGGCTACACCTTC.

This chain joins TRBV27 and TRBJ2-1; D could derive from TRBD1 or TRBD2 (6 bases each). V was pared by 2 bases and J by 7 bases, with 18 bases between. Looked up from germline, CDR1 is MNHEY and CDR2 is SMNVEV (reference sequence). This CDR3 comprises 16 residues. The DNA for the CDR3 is TGTGCCAGCAGTTTAATTGGGACAACCGGGGGAAATGAGCAGTTCTTC. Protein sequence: CASSLIGTTGGNEQFF.

This CDR3 reads CASSFIAGFRNTEAFF. CDR3 DNA sequence: TGCGCCAGCAGCTTCATAGCGGGGTTCCGTAACACTGAAGCTTTCTTT. The V call is TRBV5-1, the J call TRBJ1-1; no clear D gene. The germline CDR1 and CDR2 sequences are SGHRS and YFSETQ. CDR3 size: 16 residues. V was clipped by 2 bases and J by 2 bases, with 16 bases between them.

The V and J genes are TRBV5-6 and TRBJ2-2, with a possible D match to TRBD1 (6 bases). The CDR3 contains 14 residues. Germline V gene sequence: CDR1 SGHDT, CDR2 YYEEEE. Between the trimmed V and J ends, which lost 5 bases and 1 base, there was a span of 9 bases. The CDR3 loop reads CASRLTGNTGELFF. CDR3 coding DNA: TGTGCCAGCAGGTTGACAGGGAACACCGGGGAGCTGTTTTTT.

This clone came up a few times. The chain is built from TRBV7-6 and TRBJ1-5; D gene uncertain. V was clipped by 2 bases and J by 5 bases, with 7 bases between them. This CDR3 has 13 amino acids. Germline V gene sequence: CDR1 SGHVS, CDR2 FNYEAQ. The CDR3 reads CASSLKSYQPQHF. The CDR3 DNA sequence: TGTGCCAGCAGCTTAAAGAGCTATCAGCCCCAGCATTTT. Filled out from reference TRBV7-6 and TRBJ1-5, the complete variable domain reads GAGVSQSPRYKVTKRGQDVALRCDPISGHVSLYWYRQALGQGPEFLTYFNYEAQQDKSGLPNDRFSAERPEGSISTLTIQRTEQRDSAMYRCASSLKSYQPQHFGDGTRLSIL.

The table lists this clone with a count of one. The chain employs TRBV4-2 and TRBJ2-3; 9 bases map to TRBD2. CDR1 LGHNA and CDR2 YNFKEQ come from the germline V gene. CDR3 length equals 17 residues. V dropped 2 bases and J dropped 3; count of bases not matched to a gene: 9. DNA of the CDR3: TGTGCCAGCAGCCAACACCCCAGCGGGAGGACGACAGATACGCAGTATTTT. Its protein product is CASSQHPSGRTTDTQYF.

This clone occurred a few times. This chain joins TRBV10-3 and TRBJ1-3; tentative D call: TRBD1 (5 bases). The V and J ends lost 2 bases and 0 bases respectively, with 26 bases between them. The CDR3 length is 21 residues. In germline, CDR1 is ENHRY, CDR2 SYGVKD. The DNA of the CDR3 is TGTGCCATCAGTGAGCCCCTCTTCGGAACAGGCCCAATGAGCTCTGGAAACACCATATATTTT. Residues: CAISEPLFGTGPMSSGNTIYF.

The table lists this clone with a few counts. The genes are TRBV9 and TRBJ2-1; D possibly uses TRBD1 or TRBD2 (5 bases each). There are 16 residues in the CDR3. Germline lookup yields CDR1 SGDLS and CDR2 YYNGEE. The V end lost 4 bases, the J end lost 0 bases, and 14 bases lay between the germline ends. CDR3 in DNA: TGTGCCAGCAGCATCTCCGGGGCCAGCTCCTACAATGAGCAGTTCTTC. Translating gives CASSISGASSYNEQFF.

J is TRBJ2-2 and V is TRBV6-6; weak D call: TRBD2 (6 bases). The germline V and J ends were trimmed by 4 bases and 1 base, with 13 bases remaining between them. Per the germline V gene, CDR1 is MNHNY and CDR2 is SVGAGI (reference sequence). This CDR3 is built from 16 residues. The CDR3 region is CASSLPRGVNTGELFF. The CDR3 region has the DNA TGTGCCAGCAGTTTGCCGCGGGGAGTGAACACCGGGGAGCTGTTTTTT.

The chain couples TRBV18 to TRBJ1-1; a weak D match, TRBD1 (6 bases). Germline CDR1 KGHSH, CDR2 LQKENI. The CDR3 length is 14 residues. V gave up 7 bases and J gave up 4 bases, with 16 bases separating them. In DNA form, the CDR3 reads TGTGCCAGCTTGACTGGGGGCCGGGGCACTGAAGCTTTCTTT. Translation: CASLTGGRGTEAFF.

The CDR3 DNA follows: TGTGCCTGGACCCCGTCGGTAGCGGAGACCCAGTACTTC. Translated, it gives CAWTPSVAETQYF. This sequence joins TRBV30 and TRBJ2-5; possible D gene TRBD2, 5 bases. This CDR3 is built from 13 residues. The germline V gene encodes CDR1 GTSNPN and CDR2 SVGIG (reference sequence). V was pared by 4 bases and J by 5 bases, with 14 bases between.

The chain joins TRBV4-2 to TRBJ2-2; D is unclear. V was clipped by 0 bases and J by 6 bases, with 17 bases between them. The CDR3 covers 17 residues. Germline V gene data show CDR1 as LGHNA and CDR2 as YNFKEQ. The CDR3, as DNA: TGTGCCAGCAGCCAAGAAGGTCCCCCCCAGGTAGCCGGGGAGCTGTTTTTT. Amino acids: CASSQEGPPQVAGELFF.

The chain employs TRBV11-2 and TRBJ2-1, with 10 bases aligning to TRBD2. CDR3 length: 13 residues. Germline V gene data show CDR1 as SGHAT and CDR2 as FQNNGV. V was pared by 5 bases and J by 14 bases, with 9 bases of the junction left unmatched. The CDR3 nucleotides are TGTGCCAGCAGCGCTTCCCCTAGCGGGGGCGAGTTCTTC. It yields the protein CASSASPSGGEFF.

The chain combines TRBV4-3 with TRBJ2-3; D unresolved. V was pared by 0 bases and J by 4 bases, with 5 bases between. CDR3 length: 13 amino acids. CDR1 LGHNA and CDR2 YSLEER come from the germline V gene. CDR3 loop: CASSQELSDTQYF. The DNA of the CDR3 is TGCGCCAGCAGCCAAGAGCTATCAGATACGCAGTATTTT.

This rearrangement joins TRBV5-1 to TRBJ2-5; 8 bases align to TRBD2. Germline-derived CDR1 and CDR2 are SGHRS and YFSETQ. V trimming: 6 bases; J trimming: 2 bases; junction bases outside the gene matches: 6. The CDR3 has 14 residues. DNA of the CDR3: TGCGCCAGCATGCGGGGGGCCGAACAAGAGACCCAGTACTTC. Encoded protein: CASMRGAEQETQYF.

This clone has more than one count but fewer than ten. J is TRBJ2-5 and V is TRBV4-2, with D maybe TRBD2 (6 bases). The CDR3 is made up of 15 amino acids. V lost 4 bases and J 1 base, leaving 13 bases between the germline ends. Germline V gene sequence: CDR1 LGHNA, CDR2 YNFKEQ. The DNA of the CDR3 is TGTGCCAGCAGCCTTGGGTGGGACTCCCAAGAGACCCAGTACTTC. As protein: CASSLGWDSQETQYF.

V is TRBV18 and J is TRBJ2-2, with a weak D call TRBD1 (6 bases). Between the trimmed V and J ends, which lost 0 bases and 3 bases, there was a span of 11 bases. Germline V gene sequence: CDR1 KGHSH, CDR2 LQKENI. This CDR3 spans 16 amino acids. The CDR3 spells CASSPPQGSDTGELFF. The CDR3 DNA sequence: TGTGCCAGCTCACCACCACAGGGTTCGGACACCGGGGAGCTGTTTTTT.

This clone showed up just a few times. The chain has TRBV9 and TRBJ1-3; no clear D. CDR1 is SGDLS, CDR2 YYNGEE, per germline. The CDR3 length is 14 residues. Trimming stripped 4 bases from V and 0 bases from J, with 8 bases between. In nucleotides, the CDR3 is TGTGCCAGCAGCTCAACAACCTCTGGAAACACCATATATTTT. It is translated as CASSSTTSGNTIYF.

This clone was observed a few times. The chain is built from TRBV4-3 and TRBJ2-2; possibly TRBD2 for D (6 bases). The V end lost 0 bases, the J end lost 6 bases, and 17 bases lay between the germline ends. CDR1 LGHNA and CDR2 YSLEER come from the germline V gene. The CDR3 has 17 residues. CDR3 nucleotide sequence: TGCGCCAGCAGCCAAGATTGGGGTAGCGGCTTCGCCGGGGAGCTGTTTTTT. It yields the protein CASSQDWGSGFAGELFF.

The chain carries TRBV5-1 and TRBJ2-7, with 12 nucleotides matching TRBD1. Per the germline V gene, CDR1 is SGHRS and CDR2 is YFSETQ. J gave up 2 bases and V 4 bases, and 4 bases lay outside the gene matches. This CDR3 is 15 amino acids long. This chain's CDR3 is CASSNRDRGPYEQYF. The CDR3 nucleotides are TGCGCCAGCAGCAACCGGGACAGGGGGCCCTACGAGCAGTACTTC.

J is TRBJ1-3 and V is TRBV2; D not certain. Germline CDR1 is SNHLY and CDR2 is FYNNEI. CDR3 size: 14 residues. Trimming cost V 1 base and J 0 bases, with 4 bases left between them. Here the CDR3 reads CASSEGLSGNTIYF. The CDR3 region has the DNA TGTGCCAGCAGTGAAGGCCTCTCTGGAAACACCATATATTTT. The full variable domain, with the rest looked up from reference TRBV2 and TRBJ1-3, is EPEVTQTPSHQVTQMGQEVILRCVPISNHLYFYWYRQILGQKVEFLVSFYNNEISEKSEIFDDQFSVERPDGSNFTLKIRSTKLEDSAMYFCASSEGLSGNTIYFGEGSWLTVV.

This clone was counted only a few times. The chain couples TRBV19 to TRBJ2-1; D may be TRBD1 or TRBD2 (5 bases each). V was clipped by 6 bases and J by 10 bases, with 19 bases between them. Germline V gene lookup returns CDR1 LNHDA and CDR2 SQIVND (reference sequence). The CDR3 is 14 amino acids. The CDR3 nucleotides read TGTGCCAGTAGAGGGACGGGCCTCCTCGGGGAGCAGTTCTTC. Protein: CASRGTGLLGEQFF.

CDR3 nucleotides: TGTGCCAGCAGCTCTACAAGTGCAACTAATGAAAAACTGTTTTTT. This encodes CASSSTSATNEKLFF. The chain has TRBV7-9 and TRBJ1-4; D uncertain. There are 15 residues in the CDR3. The V end was cut by 4 bases, the J end by 0 bases, with 9 bases between. CDR1 and CDR2 (germline): SEHNR, FQNEAQ (reference sequence).